The clone carrying this T cell receptor (beta chain) was detected many times. Its antigen is as yet unknown. Each patient was aged 18 to 65 and had newly diagnosed hyperthyroidism of under 2 months' duration. Lactation, pregnancy, other autoimmune disease or uncontrolled infection excluded patients. Clinical symptoms, serum thyroxine and TRAb, thyroid ultrasound and orbital computed tomography were used for the diagnoses. The CDR3 sequence is 14 residues long. The germline CDR1 and CDR2 sequences are PRHDT and FYEKMQ (reference sequence). The V end lost 3 bases, the J end lost 3 bases, and 12 bases lay between the germline ends. The sample is drawn from a study of T cells in Graves' hyperthyroidism and ophthalmopathy. Whole-study findings and limits: Blood held most thyroid clonotypes expanded above 0.001 frequency.

Amplification of TCR beta CDR3 regions used RNA as the template. HTBI primers were employed in a first-round RT-PCR of the TCR CDR3. TCRdb processed the multiplex PCR reads anew with MiXCR; each CDR3 protein has one entry. The sample holds hundreds of thousands of distinct CDR3 sequences; approximately 14% are singletons and the top ten take roughly 25%. The V call is TRBV13, the J call TRBJ2-7; maybe TRBD1 (5 bases). Sequencing used blood. The receptor comes from a woman aged 18-29 years with Graves' hyperthyroidism that later progressed to Graves' ophthalmopathy. In nucleotides, the CDR3 is TGTGCCAGCAGCTTTTCCCAGGGAAGCTACGAGCAGTACTTC. It codes for CASSFSQGSYEQYF.